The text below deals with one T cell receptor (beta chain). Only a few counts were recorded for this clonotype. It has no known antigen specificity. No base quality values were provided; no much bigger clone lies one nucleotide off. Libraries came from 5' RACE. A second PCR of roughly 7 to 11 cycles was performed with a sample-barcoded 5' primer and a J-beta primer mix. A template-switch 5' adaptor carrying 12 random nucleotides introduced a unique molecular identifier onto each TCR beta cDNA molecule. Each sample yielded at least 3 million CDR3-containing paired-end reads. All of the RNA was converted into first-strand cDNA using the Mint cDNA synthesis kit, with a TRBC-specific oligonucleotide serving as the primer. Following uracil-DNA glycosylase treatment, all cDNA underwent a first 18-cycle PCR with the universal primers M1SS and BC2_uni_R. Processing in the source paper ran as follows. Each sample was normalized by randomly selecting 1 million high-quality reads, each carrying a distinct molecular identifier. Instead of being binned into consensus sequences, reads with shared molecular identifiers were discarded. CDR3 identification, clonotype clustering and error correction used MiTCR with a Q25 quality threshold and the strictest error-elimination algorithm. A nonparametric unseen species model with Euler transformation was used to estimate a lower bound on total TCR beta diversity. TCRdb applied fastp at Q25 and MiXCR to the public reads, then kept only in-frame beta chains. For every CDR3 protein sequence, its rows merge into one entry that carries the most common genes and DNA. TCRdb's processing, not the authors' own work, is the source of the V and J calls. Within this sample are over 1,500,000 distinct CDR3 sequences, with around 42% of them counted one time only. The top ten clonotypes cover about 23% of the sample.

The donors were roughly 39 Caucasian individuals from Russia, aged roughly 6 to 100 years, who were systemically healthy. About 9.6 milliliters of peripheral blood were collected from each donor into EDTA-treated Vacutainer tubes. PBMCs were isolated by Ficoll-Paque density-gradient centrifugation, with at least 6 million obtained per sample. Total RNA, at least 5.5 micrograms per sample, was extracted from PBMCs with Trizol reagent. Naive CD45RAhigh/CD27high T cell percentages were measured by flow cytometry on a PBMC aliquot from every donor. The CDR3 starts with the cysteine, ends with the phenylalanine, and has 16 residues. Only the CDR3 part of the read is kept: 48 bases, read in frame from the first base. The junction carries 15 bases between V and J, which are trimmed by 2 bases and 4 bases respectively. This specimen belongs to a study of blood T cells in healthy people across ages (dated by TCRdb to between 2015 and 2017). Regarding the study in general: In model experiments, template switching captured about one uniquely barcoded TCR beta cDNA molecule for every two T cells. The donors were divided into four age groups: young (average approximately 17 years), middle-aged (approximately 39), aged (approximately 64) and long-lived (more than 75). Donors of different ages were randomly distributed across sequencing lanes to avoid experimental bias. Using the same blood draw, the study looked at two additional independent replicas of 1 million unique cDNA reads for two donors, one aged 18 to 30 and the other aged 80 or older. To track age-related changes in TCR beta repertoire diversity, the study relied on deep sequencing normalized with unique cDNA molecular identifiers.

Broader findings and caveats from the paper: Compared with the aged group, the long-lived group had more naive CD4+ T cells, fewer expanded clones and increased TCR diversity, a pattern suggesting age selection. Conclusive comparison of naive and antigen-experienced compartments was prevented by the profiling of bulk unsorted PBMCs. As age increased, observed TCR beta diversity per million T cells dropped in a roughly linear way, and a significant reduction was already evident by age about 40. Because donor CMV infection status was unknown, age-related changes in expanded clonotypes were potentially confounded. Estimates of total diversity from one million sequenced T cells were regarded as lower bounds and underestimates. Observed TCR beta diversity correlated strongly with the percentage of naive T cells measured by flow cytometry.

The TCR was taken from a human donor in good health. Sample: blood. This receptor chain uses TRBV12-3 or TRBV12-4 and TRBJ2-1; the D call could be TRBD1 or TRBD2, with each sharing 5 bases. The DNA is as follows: TGTGCCAGCAGTTTAAAGAACAGGAGGCTGTACAATGAGCAGTTCTTC. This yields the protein CASSLKNRRLYNEQFF.